Listed below are T cell receptor beta chains from one sample, sequenced in a study of tissue T cells after allogeneic stem cell transplantation. The assay was immunoSEQ multiplex PCR, and TCRdb's table has in-frame clones only and misses some. This sample has 8,000 to 10,000 clones; approximately 65% occur once, and the top ten carry roughly a quarter. Sequencing used tissue from the stomach, obtained at autopsy. The receptor set was obtained from a male donor at least 60 years old with lung cancer. CDR3s include the opening cysteine and the closing phenylalanine or tryptophan. A D gene is named only where the DNA matches it firmly. Clone size is given for some rows only: seen once, a few or many times, or a class if the clone is expanded.

cdr3_length: 14; v_call: TRBV18; d_call: .; j_call: TRBJ2-5; clone_size: .; cdr3_aa: CASSRNRRVETQYF; cdr3_nt: TGTGCCAGCTCACGAAACAGGAGAGTAGAGACCCAGTACTTC
cdr3_length: 12; v_call: TRBV14; d_call: .; j_call: TRBJ2-1; clone_size: .; cdr3_aa: CASSQAGIEQFF; cdr3_nt: TGTGCCAGCAGCCAAGCCGGAATTGAGCAGTTCTTC
cdr3_length: 16; v_call: TRBV24-1; d_call: .; j_call: TRBJ2-1; clone_size: .; cdr3_aa: CATSDRLLSSYNEQFF; cdr3_nt: TGTGCCACCAGTGACCGACTCTTAAGCTCCTACAATGAGCAGTTCTTC
cdr3_length: 16; v_call: TRBV19; d_call: .; j_call: TRBJ1-1; clone_size: .; cdr3_aa: CASSMDSKGVSAEAFF; cdr3_nt: TGTGCCAGTAGTATGGACAGTAAAGGGGTATCCGCTGAAGCTTTCTTT
cdr3_length: 15; v_call: TRBV9; d_call: .; j_call: TRBJ2-3; clone_size: .; cdr3_aa: CASSPAGLSTDTQYF; cdr3_nt: TGTGCCAGCAGTCCTGCCGGACTCAGCACAGATACGCAGTATTTT
cdr3_length: 16; v_call: TRBV24-1; d_call: .; j_call: TRBJ2-5; clone_size: .; cdr3_aa: CATSDSGQGGQETQYF; cdr3_nt: TGTGCCACCAGTGACTCCGGCCAGGGGGGCCAAGAGACCCAGTACTTC
cdr3_length: 12; v_call: TRBV28; d_call: .; j_call: TRBJ1-1; clone_size: few; cdr3_aa: CASSLRGTEAFF; cdr3_nt: TGTGCCAGCAGTTTGCGGGGCACTGAAGCTTTCTTT
cdr3_length: 13; v_call: TRBV6-6; d_call: TRBD1; j_call: TRBJ2-3; clone_size: medium-sized; cdr3_aa: CASSSSPDREKYF; cdr3_nt: TGTGCCAGCAGTTCTTCCCCGGACAGGGAGAAGTATTTT
cdr3_length: 12; v_call: TRBV7-2; d_call: .; j_call: TRBJ2-3; clone_size: .; cdr3_aa: CASSLDADTQYF; cdr3_nt: TGTGCCAGCAGTTTAGACGCAGATACGCAGTATTTT
cdr3_length: 13; v_call: TRBV18; d_call: .; j_call: TRBJ1-2; clone_size: .; cdr3_aa: CASSPDGSYGYTF; cdr3_nt: TGTGCCAGCTCACCCGACGGCTCCTATGGCTACACCTTC
cdr3_length: 13; v_call: TRBV2; d_call: .; j_call: TRBJ2-1; clone_size: .; cdr3_aa: CASSEVSTTPGFF; cdr3_nt: TGTGCCAGCAGTGAAGTCAGCACGACCCCGGGGTTCTTC
cdr3_length: 15; v_call: TRBV5-1; d_call: TRBD2; j_call: TRBJ2-1; clone_size: .; cdr3_aa: CASSSTSGGSNEQFF; cdr3_nt: TGCGCCAGCAGCTCGACTAGCGGGGGGTCCAATGAGCAGTTCTTC
cdr3_length: 14; v_call: TRBV6-5; d_call: .; j_call: TRBJ1-4; clone_size: few; cdr3_aa: CASSRTATNEKLFF; cdr3_nt: TGTGCCAGCAGCCGGACAGCAACTAATGAAAAACTGTTTTTT
cdr3_length: 14; v_call: TRBV7-9; d_call: .; j_call: TRBJ1-4; clone_size: few; cdr3_aa: CASSYRGLHEKLFF; cdr3_nt: TGTGCCAGCAGCTATCGAGGGCTACATGAAAAACTGTTTTTT
cdr3_length: 14; v_call: TRBV6-2/TRBV6-3; d_call: .; j_call: TRBJ2-7; clone_size: few; cdr3_aa: CASSPPSTGTEQYF; cdr3_nt: TGTGCCAGCAGTCCCCCTTCCACAGGGACCGAGCAGTACTTC
cdr3_length: 12; v_call: TRBV10-3; d_call: .; j_call: TRBJ2-2; clone_size: once; cdr3_aa: CAIRTPTGELFF; cdr3_nt: TGTGCCATCAGGACCCCCACCGGGGAGCTGTTTTTT
cdr3_length: 15; v_call: TRBV7-9; d_call: .; j_call: TRBJ2-3; clone_size: .; cdr3_aa: CASSFHPGLTDTQYF; cdr3_nt: TGTGCCAGCAGCTTTCACCCGGGACTCACAGATACGCAGTATTTT
cdr3_length: 14; v_call: TRBV5-1; d_call: .; j_call: TRBJ2-7; clone_size: .; cdr3_aa: CASSQGPGLHEQYF; cdr3_nt: TGCGCCAGCAGCCAGGGGCCAGGGTTGCACGAGCAGTACTTC
cdr3_length: 13; v_call: TRBV18; d_call: .; j_call: TRBJ1-6; clone_size: .; cdr3_aa: CASSPLDDSPLHF; cdr3_nt: TGTGCCAGCTCACCACTGGATGATTCACCCCTCCACTTT
cdr3_length: 12; v_call: TRBV6-2/TRBV6-3; d_call: .; j_call: TRBJ1-1; clone_size: .; cdr3_aa: CASSYYGLEAFF; cdr3_nt: TGTGCCAGCAGTTACTATGGCCTAGAAGCTTTCTTT
cdr3_length: 15; v_call: TRBV27; d_call: TRBD1; j_call: TRBJ1-5; clone_size: .; cdr3_aa: CASKTGGMRNQPQHF; cdr3_nt: TGTGCCAGCAAGACAGGGGGTATGCGGAATCAGCCCCAGCATTTT
cdr3_length: 13; v_call: TRBV29-1; d_call: .; j_call: TRBJ2-1; clone_size: .; cdr3_aa: CSVVGTFYNEQFF; cdr3_nt: TGCAGCGTTGTGGGGACTTTCTACAATGAGCAGTTCTTC
cdr3_length: 15; v_call: TRBV7-8; d_call: TRBD2; j_call: TRBJ2-7; clone_size: once; cdr3_aa: CASSLWEGEDYEQYF; cdr3_nt: TGTGCCAGCAGCTTGTGGGAGGGTGAGGACTACGAGCAGTACTTC
cdr3_length: 12; v_call: TRBV27; d_call: .; j_call: TRBJ2-4; clone_size: few; cdr3_aa: CASSLAKNIQYF; cdr3_nt: TGTGCCAGCAGTCTAGCCAAAAACATTCAGTACTTC
cdr3_length: 13; v_call: TRBV6-6; d_call: .; j_call: TRBJ1-2; clone_size: few; cdr3_aa: CASSSQGNYGYTF; cdr3_nt: TGTGCCAGCAGTTCTCAGGGGAACTATGGCTACACCTTC
cdr3_length: 18; v_call: TRBV4-1; d_call: TRBD1; j_call: TRBJ2-3; clone_size: once; cdr3_aa: CASSRGTGGITSTDTQYF; cdr3_nt: TGCGCCAGCAGCCGGGGGACAGGGGGGATTACTAGCACAGATACGCAGTATTTT
cdr3_length: 14; v_call: TRBV3-1/TRBV3-2; d_call: TRBD2; j_call: TRBJ2-7; clone_size: .; cdr3_aa: CASSMGLPTYEQYF; cdr3_nt: TGTGCCAGCAGCATGGGACTACCAACCTACGAGCAGTACTTC
cdr3_length: 16; v_call: TRBV5-6; d_call: TRBD1; j_call: TRBJ1-2; clone_size: large; cdr3_aa: CASSLSDRGTVWGYTF; cdr3_nt: TGTGCCAGCAGCTTATCCGACAGGGGGACCGTTTGGGGCTACACCTTC
cdr3_length: 14; v_call: TRBV2; d_call: TRBD2; j_call: TRBJ2-7; clone_size: .; cdr3_aa: CASWGVAGGIEQYF; cdr3_nt: TGTGCCAGCTGGGGGGTGGCGGGAGGGATCGAGCAGTACTTC
cdr3_length: 12; v_call: TRBV3-1/TRBV3-2; d_call: TRBD1; j_call: TRBJ2-5; clone_size: .; cdr3_aa: CASQGADETQYF; cdr3_nt: TGTGCCAGTCAGGGGGCGGATGAGACCCAGTACTTC
cdr3_length: 18; v_call: TRBV21-1; d_call: .; j_call: TRBJ2-3; clone_size: .; cdr3_aa: CASSNLLAGALRTDTQYF; cdr3_nt: TGTGCCAGCAGCAATTTGCTAGCGGGGGCCCTCCGCACAGATACGCAGTATTTT
cdr3_length: 17; v_call: TRBV19; d_call: .; j_call: TRBJ1-3; clone_size: .; cdr3_aa: CASSMPGIGQSGNTIYF; cdr3_nt: TGTGCCAGTAGTATGCCGGGAATCGGACAATCTGGAAACACCATATATTTT
cdr3_length: 13; v_call: TRBV19; d_call: .; j_call: TRBJ2-5; clone_size: .; cdr3_aa: CASSSAWWETQYF; cdr3_nt: TGTGCCAGTAGTTCGGCCTGGTGGGAGACCCAGTACTTC
cdr3_length: 11; v_call: TRBV7-9; d_call: .; j_call: TRBJ2-1; clone_size: .; cdr3_aa: CASSLRYEQFF; cdr3_nt: TGTGCCAGCAGCTTACGCTATGAGCAGTTCTTC
cdr3_length: 13; v_call: TRBV29-1; d_call: .; j_call: TRBJ1-6; clone_size: .; cdr3_aa: CSVSDTGGSPLHF; cdr3_nt: TGCAGCGTTTCGGACACCGGCGGGTCACCCCTCCACTTT
cdr3_length: 13; v_call: TRBV2; d_call: .; j_call: TRBJ2-2; clone_size: .; cdr3_aa: CASSARYLGELFF; cdr3_nt: TGTGCCAGCAGTGCCCGGTATTTGGGGGAGCTGTTTTTT
cdr3_length: 14; v_call: TRBV3-1/TRBV3-2; d_call: .; j_call: TRBJ1-3; clone_size: .; cdr3_aa: CASSQDRVKDTIYF; cdr3_nt: TGTGCCAGCAGCCAAGACAGGGTAAAGGACACCATATATTTT
cdr3_length: 15; v_call: TRBV6-2/TRBV6-3; d_call: .; j_call: TRBJ2-1; clone_size: .; cdr3_aa: CASSLSRVGNNEQFF; cdr3_nt: TGTGCCAGCAGTCTATCCAGGGTAGGAAACAATGAGCAGTTCTTC
cdr3_length: 16; v_call: TRBV6-2/TRBV6-3; d_call: .; j_call: TRBJ1-6; clone_size: .; cdr3_aa: CASSWGLESYNSPLHF; cdr3_nt: TGTGCCAGCAGTTGGGGGTTGGAGTCCTATAATTCACCCCTCCACTTT
cdr3_length: 15; v_call: TRBV9; d_call: .; j_call: TRBJ2-2; clone_size: .; cdr3_aa: CASSDDNYHTGELFF; cdr3_nt: TGTGCCAGCAGCGATGACAATTACCACACCGGGGAGCTGTTTTTT
cdr3_length: 14; v_call: TRBV19; d_call: TRBD1; j_call: TRBJ1-2; clone_size: .; cdr3_aa: CASSIRGPDYGYTF; cdr3_nt: TGTGCCAGTAGTATTAGGGGGCCAGACTATGGCTACACCTTC
cdr3_length: 15; v_call: TRBV24-1; d_call: TRBD1; j_call: TRBJ1-1; clone_size: .; cdr3_aa: CATSDSGTGDTEAFF; cdr3_nt: TGTGCCACCAGTGATTCTGGGACAGGGGACACTGAAGCTTTCTTT
cdr3_length: 13; v_call: TRBV6-5; d_call: TRBD1; j_call: TRBJ1-2; clone_size: .; cdr3_aa: CASSATGSDGYTF; cdr3_nt: TGTGCCAGCAGCGCGACAGGGTCCGATGGCTACACCTTC
cdr3_length: 13; v_call: TRBV30; d_call: .; j_call: TRBJ1-3; clone_size: few; cdr3_aa: CAWSVAPGNTIYF; cdr3_nt: TGTGCCTGGAGTGTTGCTCCTGGAAACACCATATATTTT
cdr3_length: 16; v_call: TRBV2; d_call: TRBD1; j_call: TRBJ1-3; clone_size: .; cdr3_aa: CASSVRTGNSGNTIYF; cdr3_nt: TGTGCCAGCAGTGTGAGGACAGGTAACTCTGGAAACACCATATATTTT
cdr3_length: 15; v_call: TRBV9; d_call: .; j_call: TRBJ1-3; clone_size: few; cdr3_aa: CASSVEVSSGNTIYF; cdr3_nt: TGTGCCAGCAGCGTAGAGGTCTCCTCTGGAAACACCATATATTTT
cdr3_length: 16; v_call: TRBV9; d_call: .; j_call: TRBJ2-5; clone_size: medium-sized; cdr3_aa: CASSARMGLRGETQYF; cdr3_nt: TGTGCCAGCAGCGCCCGGATGGGACTCCGGGGGGAGACCCAGTACTTC
cdr3_length: 13; v_call: TRBV14; d_call: .; j_call: TRBJ1-1; clone_size: .; cdr3_aa: CASSTRQASEAFF; cdr3_nt: TGTGCCAGCAGCACCCGACAGGCAAGTGAAGCTTTCTTT
cdr3_length: 18; v_call: TRBV27; d_call: TRBD2; j_call: TRBJ2-2; clone_size: .; cdr3_aa: CASSLSGLAGIGSGELFF; cdr3_nt: TGTGCCAGCAGTTTATCAGGGCTAGCGGGAATTGGTAGCGGGGAGCTGTTTTTT
cdr3_length: 15; v_call: TRBV2; d_call: .; j_call: TRBJ2-2; clone_size: .; cdr3_aa: CASSVGTTNTGELFF; cdr3_nt: TGTGCCAGCAGTGTGGGTACCACGAACACCGGGGAGCTGTTTTTT
cdr3_length: 16; v_call: TRBV7-9; d_call: TRBD1; j_call: TRBJ1-2; clone_size: medium-sized; cdr3_aa: CASSLGPGQEHYGYTF; cdr3_nt: TGTGCCAGCAGCTTAGGACCGGGACAGGAACACTATGGCTACACCTTC
cdr3_length: 14; v_call: TRBV10-1; d_call: .; j_call: TRBJ1-1; clone_size: .; cdr3_aa: CASSARTANTEAFF; cdr3_nt: TGCGCCAGCAGTGCCCGGACAGCGAACACTGAAGCTTTCTTT
cdr3_length: 16; v_call: TRBV4-3; d_call: TRBD1; j_call: TRBJ2-2; clone_size: .; cdr3_aa: CASSHAGTGYTGELFF; cdr3_nt: TGCGCCAGCAGCCATGCCGGGACAGGGTACACCGGGGAGCTGTTTTTT
cdr3_length: 11; v_call: TRBV6-2/TRBV6-3; d_call: .; j_call: TRBJ1-1; clone_size: .; cdr3_aa: CASSFDTEAFF; cdr3_nt: TGTGCCAGCAGTTTTGACACTGAAGCTTTCTTT